Listed below are T cell receptor beta chains from one sample, sequenced in a study of OX40 agonist ivuxolimab in advanced cancers. This table comes from immunoSEQ multiplex PCR, and its TCRdb copy is limited to in-frame clones, with some not included. The sample has fewer than 80,000 clones, about 85% seen once. The sequencing here drew on CD4+ or CD8+ T cells sorted from blood, taken in a trial of the OX40 agonist ivuxolimab. These receptors were collected from an adult with an advanced solid tumor such as melanoma, head and neck, liver or kidney cancer. CDR3s include the opening cysteine and the closing phenylalanine or tryptophan. The D gene is left open where the match is weak. Size values are once, few and many counts, or a class for expanded clones, and some rows have none.

D: .; V: TRBV6-5; J: TRBJ1-5; size: .; CDR3: CASSYSALSNQPQHF; DNA: TGTGCCAGCAGTTACAGTGCACTTAGCAATCAGCCCCAGCATTTT
D: .; V: TRBV7-3; J: TRBJ1-1; size: .; CDR3: CASSLTSRGGAEAFF; DNA: TGTGCCAGCAGCTTAACTTCGCGGGGTGGGGCTGAAGCTTTCTTT
D: TRBD1; V: TRBV18; J: TRBJ2-7; size: few; CDR3: CASSLTGTVALMDEQYF; DNA: TGTGCCAGCTCACTAACCGGGACAGTGGCTCTGATGGACGAGCAGTACTTC
D: .; V: TRBV18; J: TRBJ1-4; size: .; CDR3: CASAGATNEKLFF; DNA: TGTGCCTCGGCCGGGGCAACTAATGAAAAACTGTTTTTT
D: .; V: TRBV14; J: TRBJ1-6; size: .; CDR3: CASSQGAGGNSPLHF; DNA: TGTGCCAGCAGCCAAGGGGCAGGCGGAAATTCACCCCTCCACTTT
D: .; V: TRBV29-1; J: TRBJ1-3; size: .; CDR3: CSALDRDSGNTIYF; DNA: TGCAGCGCCCTGGACCGCGACTCTGGAAACACCATATATTTT
D: TRBD1; V: TRBV5-1; J: TRBJ1-6; size: medium-sized; CDR3: CASSERLGTANNSPLHF; DNA: TGCGCCAGCAGCGAACGATTAGGGACAGCTAATAATTCACCCCTCCACTTT
D: .; V: TRBV5-1; J: TRBJ2-5; size: .; CDR3: CASSLGLGSLEQYF; DNA: TGCGCCAGCAGCTTGGGCCTCGGGTCCCTGGAGCAGTACTTC
D: .; V: TRBV5-6; J: TRBJ2-7; size: .; CDR3: CASSLGVGDEQYF; DNA: TGTGCCAGCAGCTTGGGTGTGGGAGACGAGCAGTACTTC
D: .; V: TRBV18; J: TRBJ1-6; size: .; CDR3: CASSLTEINSPLHF; DNA: TGTGCCAGCTCGCTGACAGAGATTAATTCACCCCTCCACTTT
D: .; V: TRBV19; J: TRBJ2-5; size: .; CDR3: CASSKVGRRDPQETQYF; DNA: TGTGCCAGTAGTAAAGTCGGCCGAAGGGACCCTCAAGAGACCCAGTACTTC
D: .; V: TRBV5-5; J: TRBJ1-2; size: .; CDR3: CASSSAAGNGYGYTF; DNA: TGTGCCAGCAGCTCGGCGGCCGGGAACGGCTATGGCTACACCTTC
D: .; V: TRBV5-1; J: TRBJ2-3; size: .; CDR3: CASSLAGDTQYF; DNA: TGCGCCAGCAGCTTGGCCGGGGATACGCAGTATTTT
D: .; V: TRBV7-9; J: TRBJ1-2; size: .; CDR3: CASSFRATNYGYTF; DNA: TGTGCCAGCAGCTTCCGGGCTACTAACTATGGCTACACCTTC
D: .; V: TRBV29-1; J: TRBJ2-5; size: .; CDR3: CSAIGQGLETQYF; DNA: TGCAGCGCCATCGGACAAGGCTTGGAGACCCAGTACTTC
D: .; V: TRBV5-5; J: TRBJ1-2; size: .; CDR3: CASSRQTGDVYGYTF; DNA: TGTGCCAGCAGCCGACAGACCGGCGACGTTTATGGCTACACCTTC